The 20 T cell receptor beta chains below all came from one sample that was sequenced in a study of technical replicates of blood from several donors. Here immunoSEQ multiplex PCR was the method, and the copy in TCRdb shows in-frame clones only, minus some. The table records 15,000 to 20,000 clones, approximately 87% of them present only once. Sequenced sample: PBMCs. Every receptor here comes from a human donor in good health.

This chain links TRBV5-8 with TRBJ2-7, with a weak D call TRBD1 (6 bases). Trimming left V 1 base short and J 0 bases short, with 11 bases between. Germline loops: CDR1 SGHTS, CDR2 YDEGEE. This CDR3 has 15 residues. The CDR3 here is CASSLWGRSSYEQYF. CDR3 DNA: TGTGCCAGCAGCTTGTGGGGGCGTAGCTCCTACGAGCAGTACTTC.

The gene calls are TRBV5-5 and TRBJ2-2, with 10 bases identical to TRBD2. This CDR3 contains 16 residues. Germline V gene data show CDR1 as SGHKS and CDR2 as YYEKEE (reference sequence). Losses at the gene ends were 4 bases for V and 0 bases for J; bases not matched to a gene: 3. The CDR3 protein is CASSQGTSANTGELFF. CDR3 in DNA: TGTGCCAGCAGCCAGGGGACTAGCGCGAACACCGGGGAGCTGTTTTTT. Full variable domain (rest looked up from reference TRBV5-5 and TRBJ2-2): DAGVTQSPTHLIKTRGQQVTLRCSPISGHKSVSWYQQVLGQGPQFIFQYYEKEERGRGNFPDRFSARQFPNYSSELNVNALLLGDSALYLCASSQGTSANTGELFFGEGSRLTVL.

As DNA, the CDR3 is TGCAGCGTTGAATGGTTGTCAGGGACTAGCGGGAGGGCAACAGATACGCAGTATTTT. Its protein product is CSVEWLSGTSGRATDTQYF. V is TRBV29-1 and J is TRBJ2-3; 16 nucleotides line up with TRBD2. The V gene end was trimmed by 2 bases and the J gene end by 3 bases; junction bases not matched to a gene: 11. Germline values: CDR1 SQVTM, CDR2 ANQGSEA. The CDR3 sequence is 19 residues long.

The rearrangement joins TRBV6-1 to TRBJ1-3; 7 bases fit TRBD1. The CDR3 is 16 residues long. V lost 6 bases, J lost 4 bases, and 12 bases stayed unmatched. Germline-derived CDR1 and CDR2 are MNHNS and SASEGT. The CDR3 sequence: CASRELTGLGGNTIYF. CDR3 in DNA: TGTGCCAGCAGGGAACTGACAGGGCTGGGAGGAAACACCATATATTTT.

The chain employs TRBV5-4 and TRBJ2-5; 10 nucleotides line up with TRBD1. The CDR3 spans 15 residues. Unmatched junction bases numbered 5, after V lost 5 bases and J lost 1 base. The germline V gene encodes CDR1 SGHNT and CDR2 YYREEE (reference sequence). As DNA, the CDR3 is TGTGCCAGCAGACGGACAGGGGGACTCCAAGAGACCCAGTACTTC. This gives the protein CASRRTGGLQETQYF.

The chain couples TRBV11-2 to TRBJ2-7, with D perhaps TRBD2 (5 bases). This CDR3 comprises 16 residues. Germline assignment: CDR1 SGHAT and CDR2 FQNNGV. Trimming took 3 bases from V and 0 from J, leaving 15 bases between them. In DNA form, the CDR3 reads TGTGCCAGCAGCTTTAACGGTTGGGAGAGCTCCTACGAGCAGTACTTC. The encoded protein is CASSFNGWESSYEQYF.

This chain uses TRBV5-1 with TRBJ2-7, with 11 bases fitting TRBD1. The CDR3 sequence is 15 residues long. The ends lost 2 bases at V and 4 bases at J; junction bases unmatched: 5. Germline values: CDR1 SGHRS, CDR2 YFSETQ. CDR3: CASSLTGTGGYEQYF. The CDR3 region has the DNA TGCGCCAGCAGCTTAACCGGGACAGGGGGGTACGAGCAGTACTTC. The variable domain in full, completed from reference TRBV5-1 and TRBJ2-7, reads KAGVTQTPRYLIKTRGQQVTLSCSPISGHRSVSWYQQTPGQGLQFLFEYFSETQRNKGNFPGRFSGRQFSNSRSEMNVSTLELGDSALYLCASSLTGTGGYEQYFGPGTRLTVT.

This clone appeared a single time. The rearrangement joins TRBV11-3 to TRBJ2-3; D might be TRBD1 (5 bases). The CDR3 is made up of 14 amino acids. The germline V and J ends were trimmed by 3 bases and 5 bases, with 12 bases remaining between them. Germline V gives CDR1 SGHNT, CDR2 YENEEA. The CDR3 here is CASSLQGLGDTQYF. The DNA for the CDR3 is TGTGCCAGCAGCTTGCAGGGCCTGGGAGATACGCAGTATTTT.

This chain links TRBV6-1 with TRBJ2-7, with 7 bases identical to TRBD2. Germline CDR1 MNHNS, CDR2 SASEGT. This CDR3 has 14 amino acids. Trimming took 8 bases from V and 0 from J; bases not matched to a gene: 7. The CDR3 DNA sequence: TGTGCCAGCGGGAGTCTAGCGGACTCCTACGAGCAGTACTTC. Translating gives CASGSLADSYEQYF.

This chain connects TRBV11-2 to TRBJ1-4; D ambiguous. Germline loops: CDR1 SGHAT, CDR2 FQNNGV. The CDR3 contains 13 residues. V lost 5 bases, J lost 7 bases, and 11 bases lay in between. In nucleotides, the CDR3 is TGTGCCAGCAGCCGGGGAGGGAGTGAAAAACTGTTTTTT. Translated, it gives CASSRGGSEKLFF.

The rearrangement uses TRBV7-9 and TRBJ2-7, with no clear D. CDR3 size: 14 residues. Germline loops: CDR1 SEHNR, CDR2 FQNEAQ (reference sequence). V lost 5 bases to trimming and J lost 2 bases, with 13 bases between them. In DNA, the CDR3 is TGTGCCAGCAGCCCACGGGTGGAAACCTACGAGCAGTACTTC. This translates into CASSPRVETYEQYF.

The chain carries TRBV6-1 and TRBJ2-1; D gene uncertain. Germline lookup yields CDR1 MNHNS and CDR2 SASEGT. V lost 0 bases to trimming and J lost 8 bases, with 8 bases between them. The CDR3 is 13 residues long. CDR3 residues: CASSEAVSDEQFF. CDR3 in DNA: TGTGCCAGCAGTGAAGCGGTAAGCGATGAGCAGTTCTTC.

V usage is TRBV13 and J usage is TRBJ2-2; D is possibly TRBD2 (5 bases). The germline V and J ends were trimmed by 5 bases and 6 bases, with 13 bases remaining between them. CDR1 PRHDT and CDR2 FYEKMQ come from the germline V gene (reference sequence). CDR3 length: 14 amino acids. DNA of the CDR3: TGTGCCAGCAGCCCCCGACTACGGGCCGGGGAGCTGTTTTTT. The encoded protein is CASSPRLRAGELFF.

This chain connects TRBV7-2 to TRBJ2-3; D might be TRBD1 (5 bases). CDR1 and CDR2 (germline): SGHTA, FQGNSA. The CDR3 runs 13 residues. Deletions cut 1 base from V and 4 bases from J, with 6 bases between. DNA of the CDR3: TGTGCCAGCAGCTTAGAGGGGCCAGATACGCAGTATTTT. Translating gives CASSLEGPDTQYF. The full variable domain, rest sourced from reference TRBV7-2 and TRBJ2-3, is GAGVSQSPSNKVTEKGKDVELRCDPISGHTALYWYRQSLGQGLEFLIYFQGNSAPDKSGLPSDRFSAERTGGSVSTLTIQRTQQEDSAVYLCASSLEGPDTQYFGPGTRLTVL.

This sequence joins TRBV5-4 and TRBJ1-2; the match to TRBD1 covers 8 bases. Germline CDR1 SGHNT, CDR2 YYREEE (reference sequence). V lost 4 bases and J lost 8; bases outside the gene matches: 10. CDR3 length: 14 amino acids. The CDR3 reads CASSQDRVENGYTF. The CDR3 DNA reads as TGTGCCAGCAGCCAGGACAGGGTAGAGAACGGCTACACCTTC.

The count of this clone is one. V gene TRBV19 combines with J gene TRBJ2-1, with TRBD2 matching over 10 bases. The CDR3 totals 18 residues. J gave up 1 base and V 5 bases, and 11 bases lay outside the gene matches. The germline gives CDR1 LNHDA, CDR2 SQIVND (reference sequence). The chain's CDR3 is CASSGRLAGVQSYNEQFF. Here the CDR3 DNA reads TGTGCCAGTAGTGGTCGGCTAGCGGGAGTGCAATCCTACAATGAGCAGTTCTTC.

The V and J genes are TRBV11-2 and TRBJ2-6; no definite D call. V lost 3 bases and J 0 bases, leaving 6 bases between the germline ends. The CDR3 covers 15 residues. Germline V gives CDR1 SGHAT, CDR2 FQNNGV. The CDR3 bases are TGTGCCAGCAGCTTTATGAGCTCTGGGGCCAACGTCCTGACTTTC. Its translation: CASSFMSSGANVLTF.

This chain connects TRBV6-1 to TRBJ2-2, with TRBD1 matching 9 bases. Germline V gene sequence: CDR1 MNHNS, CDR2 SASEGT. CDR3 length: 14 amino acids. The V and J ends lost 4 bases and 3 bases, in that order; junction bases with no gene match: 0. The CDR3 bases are TGTGCCAGCAGTGGACAGGGGGACACCGGGGAGCTGTTTTTT. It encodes CASSGQGDTGELFF.

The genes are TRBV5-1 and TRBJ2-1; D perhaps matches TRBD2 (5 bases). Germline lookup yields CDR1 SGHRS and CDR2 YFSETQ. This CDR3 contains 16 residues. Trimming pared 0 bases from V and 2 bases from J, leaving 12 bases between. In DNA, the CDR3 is TGCGCCAGCAGCTTGGTGGCGGACTTTACCTACAATGAGCAGTTCTTC. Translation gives CASSLVADFTYNEQFF.

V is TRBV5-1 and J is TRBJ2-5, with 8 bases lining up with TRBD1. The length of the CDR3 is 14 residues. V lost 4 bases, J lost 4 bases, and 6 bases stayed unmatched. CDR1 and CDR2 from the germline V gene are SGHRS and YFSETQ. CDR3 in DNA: TGCGCCAGCAGCGCGGCAGGGGGCACAGAGACCCAGTACTTC. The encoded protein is CASSAAGGTETQYF.